The clone carrying this T cell receptor (beta chain) was seen repeatedly, ten times or more. The entry originates in a study of T-cell reconstitution after alpha-beta-depleted transplantation in children. Unique molecular identifiers were incorporated into the prepared TCRbeta library. TCRdb ran MiXCR on the PCR reads and lists one entry per CDR3 protein. This sample yields a few hundred thousand distinct CDR3 sequences, of which about an eighth are seen a single time; 4% to 5.5% belongs to the top ten. The CDR3 sequence is 16 residues long. CDR1 SGHAT and CDR2 FQNNGV come from the germline V gene. V was clipped by 1 base and J by 9 bases, with 19 bases between them.

The source was PBMCs, collected from the stem cell graft. The chain is built from TRBV11-2 and TRBJ2-4; tentative D call: TRBD2 (5 bases). This TCR derives from a human donor who donated a stem cell graft to a child with Fanconi anemia. CDR3 protein: CASSLVRVQVNGIQYF. The CDR3 bases are TGTGCCAGCAGCTTAGTGAGGGTTCAAGTGAACGGCATTCAGTACTTC.